Listed here is a single T cell receptor (beta chain). Its cognate antigen is unknown. This beta chain is a stray sequence in a library constructed for alpha chains; its clone size is not meaningful. This sample is drawn from a study of spatial heterogeneity in lung cancer. Time point reported: sample taken at primary tumor resection. Whole RNA, which was extracted from tumor, nontumor lung tissue or frozen PBMC, was sequenced without any cell sorting. Study-level results: Ubiquitous expanded tumor TCRs appeared in blood more at resection than follow-up.

The CDR3 loop spans 18 amino acids. CDR1 is SGHAT and CDR2 is FQDESV in the germline V gene (reference sequence). Trimming at V came to 3 bases and at J to 0 bases, leaving 11 bases not matched to a gene. The library protocol tagged each TCR cDNA with a unique molecular identifier. TCRdb itself ran the 5' RACE reads through MiXCR, one entry per CDR3 protein. The sample shows some 13,000 distinct CDR3 sequences, 3% to 5% of them seen only once. The sequenced sample was PBMCs, obtained at surgery. The receptor's source is a male donor with early-stage non-small cell lung cancer. The V gene is TRBV11-1, the J gene TRBJ2-3; TRBD2 matches 8 bases. CDR3 residues: CASSFDLDREGSTDTQYF. CDR3 DNA: TGTGCCAGCAGCTTTGATTTAGACCGGGAGGGGAGCACAGATACGCAGTATTTT. Drawing the rest from reference TRBV11-1 and TRBJ2-3, the complete variable domain is EAEVAQSPRYKITEKSQAVAFWCDPISGHATLYWYRQILGQGPELLVQFQDESVVDDSQLPKDRFSAERLKGVDSTLKIQPAELGDSAMYLCASSFDLDREGSTDTQYFGPGTRLTVL.